The rows below give T cell receptor beta chains drawn from one sample of a study of blood T cell repertoires in COVID-19. The assay was immunoSEQ multiplex PCR, and TCRdb's table has in-frame clones only and misses some. The sample shows roughly 63,000 clones, roughly nine tenths of them seen only once. Sequencing was carried out using peripheral blood. The receptors shown here come from a middle-aged man with active COVID-19. The CDR3 runs from the conserved cysteine through the conserved F or W. The D gene is left open where the match is weak. The listing skips clone size in some rows; elsewhere it reads once, few, many or a size class.

v_call	d_call	clone_size	j_call	cdr3_aa	cdr3_nt
TRBV7-9	-	-	TRBJ2-7	CASSSTGAIYEQYF	TGTGCCAGCAGCTCCACAGGAGCGATCTACGAGCAGTACTTC
TRBV10-3	-	-	TRBJ2-6	CAISTQALGANVLTF	TGTGCCATCAGTACACAGGCTCTTGGGGCCAACGTCCTGACTTTC
TRBV21-1	-	once	TRBJ2-7	CASSKVSFFPGQGSYEQYF	TGTGCCAGCAGCAAAGTCTCCTTTTTTCCGGGACAGGGCTCCTACGAGCAGTACTTC
TRBV7-3	TRBD2	-	TRBJ2-2	CASSSLAGGPRATGELFF	TGTGCCAGCAGCTCTCTAGCGGGGGGTCCCCGTGCCACCGGGGAGCTGTTTTTT
TRBV4-1	-	-	TRBJ1-2	CASSQGPSGRWYGYTF	TGCGCCAGCAGCCAAGGGCCGTCAGGGAGGTGGTATGGCTACACCTTC
TRBV20-1	-	-	TRBJ2-1	CSAYRTPEQFF	TGCAGTGCATATAGAACTCCTGAGCAGTTCTTC
TRBV3-1/TRBV3-2	-	-	TRBJ2-6	CASSQTRQISGANVLTF	TGTGCCAGCAGCCAAACCAGACAGATCTCTGGGGCCAACGTCCTGACTTTC
TRBV19	-	-	TRBJ1-1	CASSQGRNTEAFF	TGTGCCAGTAGTCAGGGGCGGAACACTGAAGCTTTCTTT
TRBV5-5	TRBD1	-	TRBJ1-1	CASSVDRLNTEAFF	TGTGCCAGCAGCGTGGACAGGTTGAACACTGAAGCTTTCTTT
TRBV5-6	TRBD1	-	TRBJ2-6	CASSIGQGFSGANVLTF	TGTGCCAGCAGCATTGGACAGGGTTTCTCTGGGGCCAACGTCCTGACTTTC
TRBV4-2	TRBD1	-	TRBJ2-1	CASSQSTGVYNEQFF	TGTGCCAGCAGCCAGTCGACAGGGGTCTACAATGAGCAGTTCTTC
TRBV6-5	TRBD2	once	TRBJ2-3	CASRRRGTSRDTQYF	TGTGCCAGCCGGCGCCGGGGGACTAGCAGAGATACGCAGTATTTT
TRBV5-4	TRBD2	-	TRBJ2-1	CASSPPGTSVNEQFF	TGTGCCAGCAGCCCCCCCGGGACTAGCGTCAATGAGCAGTTCTTC
TRBV9	-	-	TRBJ1-1	CASSVEGVNTEAFF	TGTGCCAGCAGCGTAGAGGGGGTGAACACTGAAGCTTTCTTT
TRBV5-1	TRBD2	-	TRBJ2-3	CASSLVSGGVYTQYF	TGCGCCAGCAGCTTGGTTAGCGGGGGGGTCTATACGCAGTATTTT
TRBV5-4	TRBD2	-	TRBJ2-3	CASSGYGLAGGSDTDTQYF	TGTGCCAGCAGCGGGTACGGGCTAGCGGGGGGGTCCGACACAGATACGCAGTATTTT
TRBV3-1/TRBV3-2	TRBD1	-	TRBJ2-7	CASSPRRGIKGDYEQYF	TGTGCCAGCAGCCCCCGCAGGGGGATAAAGGGGGACTACGAGCAGTACTTC
TRBV27	-	few	TRBJ1-3	CASSTYAGNTIYF	TGTGCCAGCAGTACCTACGCTGGAAACACCATATATTTT
TRBV4-3	TRBD2	-	TRBJ2-3	CASSQVGTSGGRTDTQYF	TGCGCCAGCAGCCAAGTTGGGACTAGCGGGGGGCGCACAGATACGCAGTATTTT
TRBV6-6	TRBD1	-	TRBJ2-3	CASSFRDRGTDTQYF	TGTGCCAGCAGTTTCCGGGACAGGGGGACAGATACGCAGTATTTT
TRBV15	TRBD1	-	TRBJ2-7	CATSRGQGDYEQYF	TGTGCCACCAGCAGGGGACAGGGGGATTACGAGCAGTACTTC
TRBV27	-	-	TRBJ2-7	CASSLFGRDYEQYF	TGTGCCAGCAGTTTATTCGGCAGGGACTACGAGCAGTACTTC
TRBV15	-	-	TRBJ1-1	CATSRNDRNTEAFF	TGTGCCACCAGCAGAAATGACAGGAACACTGAAGCTTTCTTT
TRBV2	-	-	TRBJ2-3	CASSEGSTDTQYF	TGTGCCAGCAGTGAGGGCAGCACAGATACGCAGTATTTT
TRBV7-2	-	-	TRBJ2-3	CASNGGAGSTDTQYF	TGTGCCAGCAATGGGGGGGCGGGGTCCACAGATACGCAGTATTTT